Listed here are 24 T cell receptor beta chains from one sample, sequenced in a study of blood T cell repertoires in COVID-19. The table came from immunoSEQ multiplex PCR; TCRdb's copy has only in-frame clones and leaves some out. The sample has roughly 300,000 clones, 92% seen once. Sequenced material: PBMCs or T cells enriched from blood (not recorded which). Receptor source: a woman in her 30s who had recovered from COVID-19.

The V gene is TRBV28, the J gene TRBJ1-6; no firm D call. The length of the CDR3 is 12 residues. CDR1 is MDHEN and CDR2 is SYDVKM in the germline V gene. Trimming left V 4 bases short and J 8 bases short, with 6 bases between. The CDR3 sequence: CASSSVDSPLHF. In DNA, the CDR3 is TGTGCCAGCAGTTCCGTTGATTCACCCCTCCACTTT.

This clone has only one observation. The V and J genes are TRBV6-6 and TRBJ2-7; 11 bases are a match to TRBD2. J gave up 12 bases and V 8 bases, and 9 bases lay outside the gene matches. CDR1 MNHNY and CDR2 SVGAGI come from the germline V gene (reference sequence). The CDR3 totals 12 residues. CDR3 sequence: CASSASGGTGYF. CDR3 nucleotide sequence: TGTGCCAGCTCTGCTAGCGGGGGGACCGGGTACTTC.

The CDR3 DNA reads TGCGCCAGCAGCCCTGGCGACAGGGCTGGCTACACCTTC. Amino acids: CASSPGDRAGYTF. The chain combines TRBV4-3 with TRBJ1-2; TRBD1 agrees at 7 bases. This CDR3 is 13 amino acids long. From germline, CDR1 is LGHNA and CDR2 YSLEER. Trimming removed 4 bases from V and 7 bases from J; junction bases left unmatched: 6.

This chain connects TRBV19 to TRBJ1-2, with 9 positions matching TRBD1. J was trimmed by 5 bases and V by 2 bases; bases with no gene match: 3. The germline V gene has CDR1 LNHDA and CDR2 SQIVND (reference sequence). The CDR3 contains 14 residues. CDR3: CASSITGGRYGYTF. The CDR3 DNA sequence: TGTGCCAGTAGTATAACAGGGGGCCGGTATGGCTACACCTTC.

This chain links TRBV2 with TRBJ2-5; D remains ambiguous. The V end lost 7 bases, the J end lost 4 bases, and 7 bases lay between the germline ends. The CDR3 runs 11 residues. Per germline, CDR1 SNHLY and CDR2 FYNNEI. Here the CDR3 DNA reads TGTGCCAGCACCCGTCCAGAGACCCAGTACTTC. Its protein is CASTRPETQYF.

This chain links TRBV5-5 with TRBJ1-5; D may be TRBD1 (5 bases). There are 14 residues in the CDR3. Germline assignment: CDR1 SGHKS and CDR2 YYEKEE (reference sequence). Trimming took 3 bases from V and 11 from J, leaving 18 bases between them. The CDR3 nucleotides are TGTGCCAGCAGCTCGACCCCCGTGAGCAGGGCCCAGCATTTT. Translating it yields CASSSTPVSRAQHF.

The chain joins TRBV27 to TRBJ2-1, with 9 nucleotides matching TRBD2. There are 15 residues in the CDR3. The V segment lost 8 bases and the J segment 10 bases; nucleotides outside the gene matches: 15. Germline V gives CDR1 MNHEY, CDR2 SMNVEV (reference sequence). CDR3 region: CASGQTGLASGEQFF. The DNA for the CDR3 is TGTGCCAGCGGACAAACGGGACTAGCTAGTGGAGAGCAGTTCTTC.

The J gene is TRBJ1-2, the V gene TRBV10-1, with 7 bases fitting TRBD1. CDR3 length: 11 residues. V trimming: 10 bases; J trimming: 4 bases; junction bases outside the gene matches: 3. CDR1 and CDR2 from the germline V gene are WNHNN and SYGVQD (reference sequence). CDR3 in DNA: TGCGCCAAACAGGGGTGCTATGGCTACACCTTC. Translated: CAKQGCYGYTF.

This chain links TRBV7-8 with TRBJ2-1, with 7 positions matching TRBD1. Germline CDR1 SGHVS, CDR2 FQNEAQ. V gave up 5 bases and J gave up 7 bases; unmatched junction bases: 2. The CDR3 is made up of 12 amino acids. The CDR3 DNA reads TGTGCCAGCAGCCCGACAGGGAATGAGCAGTTCTTC. Protein: CASSPTGNEQFF.

The chain employs TRBV6-5 and TRBJ1-2; D may be TRBD1 (5 bases). The V gene's germline CDR1 is MNHEY and CDR2 SVGAGI. The V end was cut by 7 bases, the J end by 2 bases, with 11 bases between. The length of the CDR3 is 13 residues. CDR3 bases: TGTGCCAGCAAAGGACCAGGGAACTATGGCTACACCTTC. Its translation: CASKGPGNYGYTF.

The J gene is TRBJ1-6, the V gene TRBV28; weak D call: TRBD1 (6 bases). The CDR3 has 17 amino acids. Germline assignment: CDR1 MDHEN and CDR2 SYDVKM. Trimming took 10 bases from V and 4 from J, leaving 23 bases between them. The DNA for the CDR3 is TGTGCCATCCGGGACACGGATCCCTCGGGGTATAATTCACCCCTCCACTTT. Translating gives CAIRDTDPSGYNSPLHF.

This clone was seen only a few times. The chain combines TRBV4-3 with TRBJ2-7; 7 nucleotides align to TRBD2. With 1 base clipped from V and 2 bases from J, the junction kept 5 bases outside the gene matches. Germline loops: CDR1 LGHNA, CDR2 YSLEER. The CDR3 loop spans 15 amino acids. The CDR3 loop reads CASSQVTGGTYEQYF. For the CDR3, the DNA is TGCGCCAGCAGCCAAGTGACGGGAGGCACCTACGAGCAGTACTTC.

V and J are TRBV12-3 or TRBV12-4 and TRBJ2-1; D possibly corresponds to TRBD2 (6 bases). V was trimmed by 5 bases and J by 7 bases, leaving 9 bases between them. The CDR3 contains 12 residues. The CDR3 reads CASSGLINEQFF. CDR3 nucleotides: TGTGCCAGCAGTGGACTAATTAATGAGCAGTTCTTC.

This clone was recorded once. The J gene is TRBJ2-1, the V gene TRBV7-9; TRBD2 aligns across 14 bases. CDR3 length equals 19 residues. Trimming cost V 5 bases and J 0 bases; bases outside gene matches: 9. Germline-derived CDR1 and CDR2 are SEHNR and FQNEAQ (reference sequence). CDR3 protein: CASSPRGTSGSSSYNEQFF. The CDR3 DNA reads TGTGCCAGCAGCCCCCGAGGGACTAGCGGGAGTAGCTCCTACAATGAGCAGTTCTTC. Combining the CDR3 with reference TRBV7-9 and TRBJ2-1 gives the whole variable domain DTGVSQNPRHKITKRGQNVTFRCDPISEHNRLYWYRQTLGQGPEFLTYFQNEAQLEKSRLLSDRFSAERPKGSFSTLEIQRTEQGDSAMYLCASSPRGTSGSSSYNEQFFGPGTRLTVL.

The V and J genes are TRBV20-1 and TRBJ2-3; a weak D match, TRBD2 (5 bases). The CDR3 runs 11 residues. Deletions cut 5 bases from V and 5 bases from J, with 8 bases between. Germline V gene sequence: CDR1 DFQATT, CDR2 SNEGSKA (reference sequence). The chain's CDR3 is CSAAGVDTQYF. The CDR3 nucleotides are TGCAGTGCTGCCGGGGTAGATACGCAGTATTTT.

CDR3 DNA: TGCAGCGTTTCCTTCGGGAGGTCCAATGAGCAGTTCTTC. Translating gives CSVSFGRSNEQFF. The rearrangement links TRBV29-1 to TRBJ2-1; 7 bases line up with TRBD2. Germline V gives CDR1 SQVTM, CDR2 ANQGSEA. With V trimmed by 5 bases and J by 6 bases, 7 bases remained unmatched. The CDR3 length is 13 residues.

This clone was seen only once. The chain uses TRBV13 and TRBJ2-5, with TRBD1 matching 8 bases. Germline values: CDR1 PRHDT, CDR2 FYEKMQ (reference sequence). The V gene end was trimmed by 1 base and the J gene end by 9 bases; junction bases not matched to a gene: 13. CDR3 length: 16 residues. The CDR3 coding sequence is TGTGCCAGCAGCTTAGTAGGACAGGGCGGGGTGTCGGCCCAGTACTTC. Encoded protein: CASSLVGQGGVSAQYF.

This chain uses TRBV18 with TRBJ2-7, with D perhaps TRBD1 (5 bases). Trimming removed 0 bases at V and 6 bases at J, with 9 bases between. The CDR3 loop spans 13 amino acids. Germline lookup yields CDR1 KGHSH and CDR2 LQKENI. The CDR3 spells CASSPPQGTEQYF. Here the CDR3 DNA reads TGTGCCAGCTCACCACCGCAGGGTACCGAGCAGTACTTC. The full variable domain, in which reference TRBV18 and TRBJ2-7 provide the parts outside the CDR3, is NAGVMQNPRHLVRRRGQEARLRCSPMKGHSHVYWYRQLPEEGLKFMVYLQKENIIDESGMPKERFSAEFPKEGPSILRIQQVVRGDSAAYFCASSPPQGTEQYFGPGTRLTVT.

The CDR3 here is CATSRGQGRDEQYF. The CDR3 coding sequence is TGTGCCACCAGCAGAGGCCAGGGGCGTGACGAGCAGTACTTC. The J gene is TRBJ2-7, the V gene TRBV15; a weak D match, TRBD1 (6 bases). This CDR3 comprises 14 residues. Trimming took off 1 base at V and 5 bases at J, with 12 bases between the two ends. Germline CDR1 reads LNHNV; CDR2 reads YYDKDF (reference sequence).

V and J are TRBV7-8 and TRBJ2-7; D perhaps matches TRBD2 (5 bases). The V end lost 5 bases, the J end lost 3 bases, and 11 bases lay between the germline ends. Germline V gene lookup returns CDR1 SGHVS and CDR2 FQNEAQ. The CDR3 covers 13 residues. This CDR3 reads CASSPTRDYEQYF. DNA for the CDR3: TGTGCCAGCAGCCCCACGAGGGACTACGAGCAGTACTTC.

V and J are TRBV29-1 and TRBJ1-2, with TRBD1 identical over 8 bases. The germline V gene encodes CDR1 SQVTM and CDR2 ANQGSEA. The CDR3 is made up of 14 amino acids. V lost 5 bases to trimming and J lost 8 bases; unmatched junction nucleotides: 13. The DNA of the CDR3 is TGCAGCGTTTTAAGGAGGGGGACAGGTCAGGGCTACACCTTC. Protein product: CSVLRRGTGQGYTF.

This chain uses TRBV5-4 with TRBJ2-4; D is uncertain. Trimming pared 7 bases from V and 0 bases from J, leaving 11 bases between. Germline V lookup: CDR1 SGHNT, CDR2 YYREEE (reference sequence). This CDR3 comprises 14 residues. The CDR3, as DNA: TGTGCCAGCGAGTCTTCCGGAGCCAAAAACATTCAGTACTTC. Its protein is CASESSGAKNIQYF. Using reference TRBV5-4 and TRBJ2-4 for the parts outside the CDR3, the full variable domain is ETGVTQSPTHLIKTRGQQVTLRCSSQSGHNTVSWYQQALGQGPQFIFQYYREEENGRGNFPPRFSGLQFPNYSSELNVNALELDDSALYLCASESSGAKNIQYFGAGTRLSVL.

V and J are TRBV10-1 and TRBJ2-1; 8 bases fit TRBD2. The V gene end was trimmed by 8 bases and the J gene end by 8 bases; junction bases not matched to a gene: 2. This CDR3 spans 11 amino acids. Looked up from germline, CDR1 is WNHNN and CDR2 is SYGVQD (reference sequence). The CDR3 DNA follows: TGCGCCAGCGGGACTAGACATGAGCAGTTCTTC. It codes for CASGTRHEQFF.

The chain uses TRBV4-3 and TRBJ1-3, with TRBD1 identical over 8 bases. CDR1 is LGHNA, CDR2 YSLEER, per germline. The CDR3 contains 19 residues. The V gene end was trimmed by 1 base and the J gene end by 0 bases; junction bases not matched to a gene: 11. CDR3 in amino acids: CASSQVHRGWGTSGNTIYF. The CDR3 DNA reads as TGCGCCAGCAGCCAAGTCCACAGGGGGTGGGGAACCTCTGGAAACACCATATATTTT.